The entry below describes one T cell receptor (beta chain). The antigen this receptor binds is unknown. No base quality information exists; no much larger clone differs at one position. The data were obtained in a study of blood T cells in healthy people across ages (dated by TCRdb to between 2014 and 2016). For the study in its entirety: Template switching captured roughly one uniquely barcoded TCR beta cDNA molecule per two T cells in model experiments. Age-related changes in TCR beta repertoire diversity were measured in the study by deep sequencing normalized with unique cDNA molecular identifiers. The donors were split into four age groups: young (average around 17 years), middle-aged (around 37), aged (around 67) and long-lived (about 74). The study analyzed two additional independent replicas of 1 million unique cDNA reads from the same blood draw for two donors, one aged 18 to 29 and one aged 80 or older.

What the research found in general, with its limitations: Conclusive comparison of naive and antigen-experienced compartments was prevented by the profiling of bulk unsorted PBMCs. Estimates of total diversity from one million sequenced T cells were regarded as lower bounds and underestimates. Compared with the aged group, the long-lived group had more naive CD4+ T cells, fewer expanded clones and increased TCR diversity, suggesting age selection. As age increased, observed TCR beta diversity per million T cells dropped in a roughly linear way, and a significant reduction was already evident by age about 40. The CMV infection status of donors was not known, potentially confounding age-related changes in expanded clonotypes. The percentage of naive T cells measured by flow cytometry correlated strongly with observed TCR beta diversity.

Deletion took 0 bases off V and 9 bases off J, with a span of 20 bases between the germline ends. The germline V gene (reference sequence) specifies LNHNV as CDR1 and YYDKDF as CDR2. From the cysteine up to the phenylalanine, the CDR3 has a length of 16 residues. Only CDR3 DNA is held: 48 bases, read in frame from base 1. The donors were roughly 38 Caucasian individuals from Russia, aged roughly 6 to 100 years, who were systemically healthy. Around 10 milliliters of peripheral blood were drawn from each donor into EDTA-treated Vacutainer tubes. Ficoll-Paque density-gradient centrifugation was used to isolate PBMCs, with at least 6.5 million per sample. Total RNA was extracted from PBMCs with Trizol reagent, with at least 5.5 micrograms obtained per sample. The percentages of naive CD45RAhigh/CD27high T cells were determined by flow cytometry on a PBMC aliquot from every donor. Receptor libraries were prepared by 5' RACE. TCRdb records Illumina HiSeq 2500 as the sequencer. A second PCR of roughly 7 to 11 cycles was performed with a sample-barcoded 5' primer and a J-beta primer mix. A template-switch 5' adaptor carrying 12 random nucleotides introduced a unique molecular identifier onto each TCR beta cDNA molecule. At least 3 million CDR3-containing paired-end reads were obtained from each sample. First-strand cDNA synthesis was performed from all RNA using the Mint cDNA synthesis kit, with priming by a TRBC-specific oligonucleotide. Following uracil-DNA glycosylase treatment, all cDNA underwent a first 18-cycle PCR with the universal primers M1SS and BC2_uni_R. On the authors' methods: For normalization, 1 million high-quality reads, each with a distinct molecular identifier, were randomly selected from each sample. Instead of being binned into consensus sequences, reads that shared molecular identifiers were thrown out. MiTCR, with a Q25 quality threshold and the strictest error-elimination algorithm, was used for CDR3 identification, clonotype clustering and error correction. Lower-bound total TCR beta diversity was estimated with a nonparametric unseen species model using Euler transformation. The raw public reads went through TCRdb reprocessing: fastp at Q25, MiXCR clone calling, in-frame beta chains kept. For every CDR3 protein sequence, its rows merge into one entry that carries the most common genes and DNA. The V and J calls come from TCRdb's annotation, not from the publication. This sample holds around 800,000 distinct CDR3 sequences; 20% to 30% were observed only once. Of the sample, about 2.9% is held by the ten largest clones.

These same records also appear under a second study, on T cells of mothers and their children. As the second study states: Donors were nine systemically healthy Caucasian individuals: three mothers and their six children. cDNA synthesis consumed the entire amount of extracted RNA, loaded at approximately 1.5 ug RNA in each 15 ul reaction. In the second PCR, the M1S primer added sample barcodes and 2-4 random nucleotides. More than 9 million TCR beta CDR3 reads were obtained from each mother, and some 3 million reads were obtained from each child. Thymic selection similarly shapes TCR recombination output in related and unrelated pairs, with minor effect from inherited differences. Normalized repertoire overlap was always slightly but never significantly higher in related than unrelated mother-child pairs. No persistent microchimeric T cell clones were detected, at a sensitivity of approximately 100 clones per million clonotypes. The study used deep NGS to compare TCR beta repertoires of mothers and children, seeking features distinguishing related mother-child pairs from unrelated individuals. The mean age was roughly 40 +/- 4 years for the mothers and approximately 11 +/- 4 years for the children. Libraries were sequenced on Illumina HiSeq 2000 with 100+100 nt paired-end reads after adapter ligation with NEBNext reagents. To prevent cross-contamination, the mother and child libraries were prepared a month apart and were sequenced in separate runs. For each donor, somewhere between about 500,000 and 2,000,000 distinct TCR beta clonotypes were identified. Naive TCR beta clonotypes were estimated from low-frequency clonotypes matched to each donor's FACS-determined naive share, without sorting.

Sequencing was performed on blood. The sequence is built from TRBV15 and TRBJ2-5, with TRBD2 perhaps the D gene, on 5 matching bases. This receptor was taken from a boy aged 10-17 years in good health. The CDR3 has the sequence CATSRDHSAVQEAQYF. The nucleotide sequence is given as TGTGCCACCAGCAGAGATCACTCAGCGGTCCAAGAAGCCCAGTACTTC.